The clone carrying this T cell receptor beta chain was seen a handful of times. Its antigen is undetermined. The V gene's germline CDR1 is SQVTM and CDR2 ANQGSEA. V was trimmed by 5 bases and J by 6 bases, leaving 7 bases between them. CDR3 length: 10 amino acids. After constant-region reverse-primer amplification, full-length variable regions underwent semi-nested PCR with Nested Universal Primer A. One entry per CDR3 protein, called by TCRdb with MiXCR from the 5' RACE reads. The sample yields nearly 55,000 distinct CDR3 sequences, roughly 22% seen once. Study-wide findings and caveats: Larger-cohort validation covered only one TCR beta V-J rearrangement.

Naive CD4+ T cells were purified with Tregs depleted by CD25. The receptor comes from a female donor with breast cancer. Specimen: tumor-infiltrating naive CD4+ T cells sorted from the breast tumor. Subset in this sample: naive CD4+ T cells, CD4+CD45RA+CD25-. The genes are TRBV29-1 and TRBJ1-2, with D unclear. The chain's CDR3 is CSVYLDGYTF. The CDR3 DNA reads TGCAGCGTTTATTTGGATGGCTACACCTTC.